This T cell receptor (beta chain) was retrieved from a study of cytomegalovirus exposure and HLA in healthy donors. Findings and caveats of the study: Information on immune exposure was restricted to one variable (CMV serostatus). With later analysis, a missense DCLRE1C variant became linked to TCR beta V- and J-gene trimming. Through in vitro validation, a few CMV-associated chains were shown to be specific for CMV antigens. Analysis performed later showed TCR beta chains linked to HLA being more clonally expanded than equally common others.

CDR3 length equals 14 residues. The germline CDR1 and CDR2 sequences are SGHDT and YYEEEE. PCR amplification relied on 60 Vbeta primers (plus 13 Jbeta primers). Using immunoSEQ multiplex PCR, the repertoire was profiled, and TCRdb retains in-frame clones only, with some absent. The sample shows roughly 180,000 clones, about four fifths of them seen only once. Details on this clone: What it binds is unknown.

Sequenced sample: PBMCs. This sequence originates from a man younger than 35 in good health and CMV-seronegative. The rearrangement uses TRBV5-6 and TRBJ2-5; D might be TRBD2 (5 bases). The end of the DNA aligns better with TRBJ2-7, so the J call may be wrong. Here the CDR3 DNA reads TGTGCCAGCAGCTTTAGGAGCGGCTACTACGAGCAGTACTTC. Translated, it gives CASSFRSGYYEQYF.